These T cell receptor beta chains were read from a single sample in a study of OX40 agonist ivuxolimab in advanced cancers. Profiling relied on immunoSEQ multiplex PCR, and the TCRdb table lists in-frame clones only, not all of them. In the table there are approximately 89,000 clones, approximately 88% of which are singletons. The material was CD4+ or CD8+ T cells sorted from blood, obtained in a trial of the OX40 agonist ivuxolimab. The source of these receptors is an adult with an advanced solid tumor such as melanoma, head and neck, liver or kidney cancer. Both conserved end residues are part of each CDR3. Each record gives: J gene, clone size, V gene, D gene, CDR3 DNA, CDR3 protein. D genes are given only for firm matches. Size is omitted from some rows. Given values are once, few, many or a class for expanded clones.

>TRBJ2-2|NA|TRBV2|NA
TGTGCCAGCAGTGACGGTCCGCGGAACACCGGGGAGCTGTTTTTT
CASSDGPRNTGELFF
>TRBJ2-7|NA|TRBV5-1|NA
TGCGCCAGCAGCTTGGGAGGGGATCGAGCCTACGAGCAGTACTTC
CASSLGGDRAYEQYF
>TRBJ1-1|NA|TRBV27|TRBD1
TGTGCCAGCAGTTTACGCCCGACAGGGTGGGAGTTTTTCTTT
CASSLRPTGWEFFF
>TRBJ1-4|NA|TRBV5-1|TRBD1
TGCGCCAGCAGCCTAACCGGGACAGCGGGTGAAAAACTGTTTTTT
CASSLTGTAGEKLFF
>TRBJ2-7|NA|TRBV6-4|NA
TGTGCCAGCAGTCAAACCGGACAGCCGTGCGTCGAGCAGTACTTC
CASSQTGQPCVEQYF
>TRBJ1-2|NA|TRBV28|TRBD1
TGTGCCAGCAGTTTACGGACAGGGTACTATGGCTACACCTTC
CASSLRTGYYGYTF
>TRBJ1-1|NA|TRBV7-8|NA
TGTGCCAGCAGCCCCCCCAGACAGGACACTGAAGCTTTCTTT
CASSPPRQDTEAFF
>TRBJ2-7|NA|TRBV28|TRBD2
TGTGCCAGCACGACCGGGACTAGCGGGGCCTACGAGCAGTACTTC
CASTTGTSGAYEQYF
>TRBJ1-3|NA|TRBV18|NA
TGTGCCAGCTCACCAAACGGGGGTTCGGCTGGAAACACCATATATTTT
CASSPNGGSAGNTIYF
>TRBJ2-2|once|TRBV19|NA
TGTGCCAGTAGTATTATGGCTCTTACCGGGGAGCTGTTTTTT
CASSIMALTGELFF
>TRBJ2-1|NA|TRBV7-2|TRBD2
TGTGCCAGCAGCATTAGCGGGGGGCCGTTCAATGAGCAGTTCTTC
CASSISGGPFNEQFF
>TRBJ2-5|NA|TRBV7-2|NA
TGTGCCAGCAGCTTAGCTATGGGGCCGCAGACCCAGTACTTC
CASSLAMGPQTQYF
>TRBJ1-1|NA|TRBV6-1|NA
TGTGCCAGCAAAACAGGTCAGGACACTGAAGCTTTCTTT
CASKTGQDTEAFF
>TRBJ2-3|NA|TRBV11-2|NA
TGTGCCAGCAGCTTAGAAAGGATCGGTACGCAGTATTTT
CASSLERIGTQYF
>TRBJ1-1|NA|TRBV23-1|NA
TGCGCCAGCAGTCCCTGGACTGCCAGCCTTTGG
CASSPWTASLW
>TRBJ1-2|NA|TRBV6-1|NA
TGTGCCAGCAGCGACGGGGACCTCTATGGCTACACCTTC
CASSDGDLYGYTF
>TRBJ2-7|NA|TRBV7-8|NA
TGTGCCAGCAGCCTAGGGTCCAGGGTATACGAGCAGTACTTC
CASSLGSRVYEQYF
>TRBJ2-1|NA|TRBV25-1|TRBD1
TGTGCCAGCAGCCCCTTTACGGGACAGTACAATGAGCAGTTCTTC
CASSPFTGQYNEQFF
>TRBJ2-1|NA|TRBV2|TRBD2
TGTGCCAGCAGTGAAGTGTGGGAGGGTGAGCAGTTCTTC
CASSEVWEGEQFF
>TRBJ2-7|NA|TRBV6-4|TRBD1
TGTGCCAGCACCTGGGACAGACCGAATTACGAGCAGTACTTC
CASTWDRPNYEQYF
>TRBJ2-5|NA|TRBV6-1|NA
TGTGCCAGCAGTGAAGGGACAGATAAAGAGACCCAGTACTTC
CASSEGTDKETQYF
>TRBJ2-7|NA|TRBV7-2|TRBD2
TGTGCCAGCAGCTTTGGGACTACCGGGCAGGTGAACTTC
CASSFGTTGQVNF
>TRBJ2-7|once|TRBV27|NA
TGTGCCAGCAGTCCCCGGGACTCAGACGACGAGCAGTACTTC
CASSPRDSDDEQYF
>TRBJ1-1|NA|TRBV6-5|NA
TGTGCCAGCACCCCTCAGGGGCCCTCGAACGAAGCTTTCTTT
CASTPQGPSNEAFF
>TRBJ2-7|few|TRBV6-5|TRBD1
TGTGCCAGCAGTTACTCCTCCGGACAGGGGTTCGAGCAGTACTTC
CASSYSSGQGFEQYF
>TRBJ1-2|NA|TRBV28|NA
TGTGCCAGCAGTTCCCCCAGTCTGGGGGCGAGGGACGGCTACACCTTC
CASSSPSLGARDGYTF
>TRBJ1-1|few|TRBV27|NA
TGTGCCAGCAGTTTATCGAGGGGCACTGAAGCTTTCTTT
CASSLSRGTEAFF
>TRBJ1-1|NA|TRBV6-5|NA
TGTGCCAGCTCCACCCCTCTTATGAACACTGAAGCTTTCTTT
CASSTPLMNTEAFF
>TRBJ2-7|NA|TRBV18|NA
TGTGCCAGCTCACCGTCCCAAGTCGGGTCCGAGCAGTACTTC
CASSPSQVGSEQYF
>TRBJ1-1|NA|TRBV19|NA
TGTGCCAGTAGCATACGGGTGGGGATGAACACTGAAGCTTTCTTT
CASSIRVGMNTEAFF
>TRBJ1-3|NA|TRBV5-1|NA
TGCGCCAGCAGCTCGGATGGTTCTGGAAACACCATATATTTT
CASSSDGSGNTIYF
>TRBJ2-7|NA|TRBV15|TRBD2
TGTGCCACCAGCAGTCTAGCGGGAAGCTCCTACGAGCAGTACTTC
CATSSLAGSSYEQYF
>TRBJ2-3|NA|TRBV2|NA
TGTGCCAGCAGGGACTTACACTCCACAGATACGCAGTATTTT
CASRDLHSTDTQYF
>TRBJ1-2|NA|TRBV15|NA
TGTGCCACCAGCAGAGATCGGACGGTCCACTATGGCTACACCTTC
CATSRDRTVHYGYTF
>TRBJ1-5|few|TRBV6-1|NA
TGTGCCAGCAGTGAAACGGCAGGGGATGATCAGCCCCAGCATTTT
CASSETAGDDQPQHF
>TRBJ2-1|NA|TRBV5-1|NA
TGCGCCAGCAGCTTATGGCGTATTAATGAGCAGTTCTTC
CASSLWRINEQFF
>TRBJ1-5|once|TRBV4-1|NA
TGCGCCAGCAGCCAAGATGGGTCAGACTATCAGCCCCAGCATTTT
CASSQDGSDYQPQHF
>TRBJ2-5|NA|TRBV6-6|NA
TGTGCCAGCACAACCGCTTTCTTGGAGACCCAGTACTTC
CASTTAFLETQYF
>TRBJ1-2|NA|TRBV5-4|NA
TGTGCCAGCAGCGAGCCAGGGACTTATGGCTACACCTTC
CASSEPGTYGYTF
>TRBJ1-5|once|TRBV6-1|NA
TGTGCCAGCAGTGTTGTAGAGAATCAGCCCCAGCATTTT
CASSVVENQPQHF
>TRBJ1-4|NA|TRBV9|NA
TGTGCCAGCAGCGGAGAGAAGGGATCTATTAATGAAAAACTGTTTTTT
CASSGEKGSINEKLFF
>TRBJ1-1|NA|TRBV28|NA
TGTGCCAGCAGCGCTTTAATCCTGAACACTGAAGCTTTCTTT
CASSALILNTEAFF
>TRBJ2-7|once|TRBV5-8|NA
TGTGCCAGCAGCTTTGAGGGGGGGGTCTTTTACGAGCAGTACTTC
CASSFEGGVFYEQYF
>TRBJ2-1|NA|TRBV5-4|TRBD2
TGTGCCAGCACTATGGCCCGGAGCGGGGGGGAAGGTAATGAGCAGTTCTTC
CASTMARSGGEGNEQFF
>TRBJ1-2|NA|TRBV6-6|NA
TGTGCCAGCAGGAGGCTGGGGGGCTACACCTTC
CASRRLGGYTF
>TRBJ2-1|NA|TRBV10-1|TRBD1
TGCGCCAGCAGGGACAGGGAAGGGAATGAGCAGTTCTTC
CASRDREGNEQFF